The rows below give T cell receptor beta chains drawn from one sample of a study of CD8+CD57+ T cells in acquired aplastic anemia. TCRdb independently ran MiXCR on the reads; one entry per CDR3 protein. The table has 150,000 to 200,000 distinct CDR3 sequences, around half seen once. The specimen was sorted CD4+, CD8+, or CD8+CD57+ T cells (not recorded which) from PBMCs. Receptor source: a human donor with aplastic anemia. Both conserved end residues are part of each CDR3. Each record gives: D gene, clone size, V gene, J gene, CDR3 protein, CDR3 DNA. A D gene is named only where the DNA matches it firmly. Expanded clones get a size class; other rows say once, few or many, or leave the size out.

TRBD2	many	TRBV2	TRBJ2-5	CASSEEGGLETQYF	TGTGCCAGCAGTGAAGAGGGAGGGCTGGAGACCCAGTACTTC
TRBD1	NA	TRBV5-1	TRBJ2-3	CASSLEQGTADTQYF	TGCGCCAGCAGCTTGGAACAGGGGACGGCAGATACGCAGTATTTT
TRBD2	few	TRBV11-2	TRBJ2-3	CASSFGTSGGADTQYF	TGTGCCAGCAGCTTCGGGACTAGCGGGGGGGCAGATACGCAGTATTTT
NA	few	TRBV15	TRBJ1-4	CATSYTGEKLFF	TGTGCCACCAGCTACACGGGTGAAAAACTGTTTTTT
TRBD2	many	TRBV9	TRBJ2-5	CASSVALAGVETQYF	TGTGCCAGCAGCGTAGCACTAGCGGGAGTAGAGACCCAGTACTTC
NA	many	TRBV4-2	TRBJ1-1	CASSHDTGNTEAFF	TGTGCCAGCAGCCACGATACAGGGAACACTGAAGCTTTCTTT
NA	NA	TRBV29-1	TRBJ1-2	CSCRGGAYGYTF	TGCAGCTGCCGGGGTGGGGCGTATGGCTACACCTTC
TRBD1	once	TRBV10-3	TRBJ1-2	CAISPDGRGLAGYTF	TGTGCCATCAGTCCTGACGGCAGGGGGTTGGCTGGCTACACCTTC
NA	NA	TRBV7-9	TRBJ2-2	CASSRRISGSTGELFF	TGTGCCAGCAGCCGAAGGATTAGCGGATCCACCGGGGAGCTGTTTTTT
NA	NA	TRBV10-3	TRBJ1-2	CASSPQGNQYGYTF	TGTGCCAGCAGTCCACAGGGAAATCAGTATGGCTACACCTTC
NA	many	TRBV7-3	TRBJ1-2	CARLRRGDLLWTF	TGTGCCCGCCTCCGGCGGGGGGACCTTCTATGGACCTTC
NA	many	TRBV6-7	TRBJ2-3	CASSPRDTQYF	TGTGCCAGCAGCCCGAGAGATACGCAGTATTTT
NA	many	TRBV19	TRBJ1-5	CATNWGASNQPQHF	TGTGCCACCAATTGGGGGGCCAGCAATCAGCCCCAGCATTTT
NA	NA	TRBV7-9	TRBJ1-1	CASSDVAGEAEAFF	TGTGCCAGCAGCGACGTGGCGGGGGAGGCTGAAGCTTTCTTT
TRBD1	NA	TRBV7-2	TRBJ2-7	CASSLVGTGGEQYF	TGTGCCAGCAGCTTAGTCGGGACAGGGGGAGAGCAGTACTTC
NA	NA	TRBV10-3	TRBJ1-4	CASSHTRFDRLNEKLFF	TGTGCCAGCAGCCACACCAGATTTGACAGGCTTAATGAAAAACTGTTTTTT
NA	NA	TRBV13	TRBJ2-5	CASSSRRRIKETQYF	TGTGCCAGCAGCTCACGAAGACGTATAAAAGAGACCCAGTACTTC
TRBD1	NA	TRBV19	TRBJ1-5	CASIGAQGSNQPQHF	TGTGCCAGTATCGGGGCACAGGGGAGCAATCAGCCCCAGCATTTT
NA	many	TRBV12-3/TRBV12-4	TRBJ1-3	CASILPGVSGNTIYF	TGTGCCAGCATCCTGCCGGGGGTCTCTGGAAACACCATATATTTT
TRBD2	NA	TRBV24-1	TRBJ2-5	CATSDLRASGYNETQYF	TGTGCCACCAGTGATTTGAGGGCTAGCGGTTACAATGAGACCCAGTACTTC
NA	many	TRBV7-2	TRBJ1-1	CASSPFDTEAFF	TGTGCCAGCAGCCCTTTTGACACTGAAGCTTTCTTT
TRBD1	once	TRBV29-1	TRBJ1-3	CSVSGTGDLLGNTIYF	TGCAGCGTTTCCGGGACAGGGGATTTGCTCGGAAACACCATATATTTT
TRBD1	NA	TRBV9	TRBJ1-2	CASSLGQDDYGYTF	TGTGCCAGCAGCTTGGGACAGGACGACTATGGCTACACCTTC
NA	few	TRBV6-2/TRBV6-3	TRBJ2-7	CASSYKSGGPDISYEQYF	TGTGCCAGCAGTTACAAGTCCGGGGGGCCTGATATATCCTACGAGCAGTACTTC
NA	few	TRBV29-1	TRBJ2-7	CSVVRLEDYEQYF	TGCAGCGTTGTGCGACTGGAGGACTACGAGCAGTACTTC
NA	few	TRBV4-2	TRBJ2-3	CASSPGTAFSTDTQYF	TGTGCCAGCAGCCCCGGGACGGCATTTAGCACAGATACGCAGTATTTT
NA	many	TRBV19	TRBJ1-4	CASSTTTEGYNEKLFF	TGTGCCAGTAGCACAACGACAGAAGGTTATAATGAAAAACTGTTTTTT
TRBD2	NA	TRBV29-1	TRBJ2-7	CSVEIGRDEQYF	TGCAGCGTTGAGATAGGGAGGGACGAGCAGTACTTC
TRBD2	NA	TRBV15	TRBJ2-3	CATSKTSGGVRDTQYF	TGTGCCACCAGCAAGACAAGCGGGGGGGTAAGGGATACGCAGTATTTT
NA	NA	TRBV14	TRBJ2-1	CASSRPGVSSYNEQFF	TGTGCCAGCAGCCGACCAGGGGTAAGCTCCTACAATGAGCAGTTCTTC
TRBD2	many	TRBV7-9	TRBJ2-1	CASSQTSQAYNEQFF	TGTGCCAGCAGCCAGACTAGCCAGGCCTACAATGAGCAGTTCTTC
NA	NA	TRBV25-1	TRBJ1-2	CASSARSGNYGYTF	TGTGCCAGCAGTGCTCGTTCGGGTAACTATGGCTACACCTTC
NA	NA	TRBV4-3	TRBJ2-3	CASSQRGTDTQYF	TGCGCCAGCAGCCAAAGGGGCACAGATACGCAGTATTTT
TRBD1	many	TRBV28	TRBJ1-4	CASRQGVEKLFF	TGTGCCAGCAGGCAGGGGGTAGAAAAACTGTTTTTT
NA	NA	TRBV10-3	TRBJ1-3	CAIWGGVASSGNTIYF	TGTGCCATCTGGGGGGGGGTCGCAAGCTCTGGAAACACCATATATTTT
NA	few	TRBV19	TRBJ2-5	CASSIDLGRRETQYF	TGTGCTAGTAGTATAGATTTAGGACGCAGGGAGACCCAGTACTTC
NA	many	TRBV6-1	TRBJ2-2	CATRFGNTGELFF	TGTGCCACCAGGTTTGGGAACACCGGGGAGCTGTTTTTT
NA	NA	TRBV7-8	TRBJ2-6	CASSIRTVLTF	TGTGCCAGCAGCATCAGGACAGTCCTGACTTTC
NA	few	TRBV15	TRBJ1-2	CATSSTWGYTF	TGTGCCACCAGCAGTACTTGGGGCTACACCTTC
NA	NA	TRBV20-1	TRBJ1-2	CSARGEGTNYGYTF	TGCAGTGCTAGAGGGGAAGGTACGAACTATGGCTACACCTTC
NA	once	TRBV20-1	TRBJ2-7	CSARLSVNEQYF	TGCAGTGCTAGGCTGTCGGTCAACGAGCAGTACTTC
NA	many	TRBV11-2	TRBJ2-5	CASSLDVGVKETQYF	TGTGCCAGCAGCTTAGATGTAGGGGTGAAAGAGACCCAGTACTTC
NA	many	TRBV4-1	TRBJ2-3	CASSQDRPTDTQYF	TGCGCCAGCAGCCAAGATAGGCCCACAGATACGCAGTATTTT
TRBD2	NA	TRBV10-3	TRBJ2-5	CAISTPAGGEETQYF	TGTGCCATCAGCACCCCAGCGGGGGGGGAAGAGACCCAGTACTTC
NA	NA	TRBV9	TRBJ1-1	CAGSVAVVSETFF	TGTGCCGGCAGCGTAGCGGTTGTAAGTGAAACTTTCTTT
NA	NA	TRBV5-4	TRBJ1-1	CASSPPWDKLNTEAFF	TGTGCCAGCAGCCCTCCGTGGGACAAACTGAACACTGAAGCTTTCTTT
NA	once	TRBV14	TRBJ2-3	CASSQVSDTQYF	TGTGCCAGCAGCCAAGTGTCAGATACGCAGTATTTT
NA	many	TRBV19	TRBJ1-2	CASMDMGVAFYGYTF	TGTGCCAGTATGGATATGGGCGTCGCCTTCTATGGCTACACCTTC
TRBD1	many	TRBV6-5	TRBJ1-3	CASSSTGGDGNTIYF	TGTGCCAGCAGCTCGACAGGGGGCGATGGAAACACCATATATTTT
NA	NA	TRBV12-3/TRBV12-4	TRBJ1-2	CASSRPGTGYTF	TGTGCCAGCAGTAGACCTGGGACAGGCTACACCTTC
NA	NA	TRBV19	TRBJ1-2	CASNLGQFYGYTF	TGTGCCAGTAACTTAGGACAGTTCTATGGCTACACCTTC